Described below is a single T cell receptor (beta chain) sequence and its context. Its antigen is not identified. CDR1 is SQVTM and CDR2 is ANQGSEA in the germline V gene. The CDR3 consists of 13 residues. Via 5' RACE with UMI labels, TRB cDNA libraries were prepared. TCRdb reprocessed the 5' RACE reads and stores each CDR3 protein as one record, lacking DNA. Its listing shows about 43,000 distinct CDR3 sequences. This entry belongs to a study of CXCR3-negative and CXCR3-positive naive CD8 T cells. Broader study findings: Both naive subsets, CXCR3-negative and CXCR3-positive, displayed similar TRBV-TRBJ usage, unlike memory cells.

Sequenced sample: memory CD8+ T cells from blood. The gene calls are TRBV29-1 and TRBJ1-2. The source of this sequence is a human donor in good health. Some clones in this sample may be carry-over from other donors' samples. CDR3 sequence reads: CSVEDEVNYGYTF.